A single sample is the source of the 14 T cell receptor beta chains below, sequenced in a study of blood T cells in healthy people across ages. Primed by a sample-barcoded 5' primer and a J-beta primer mix, a second PCR proceeded for 7 to 11 cycles. Each CDR3 protein is one row after TCRdb ran MiXCR on the 5' RACE reads. The sample holds hundreds of thousands of distinct CDR3 sequences; roughly 34% are singletons and the top ten take 10% to 15%. Sequenced: blood. The receptor source for this set is a man between 18 and 35 years old in good health.

The genes are TRBV5-1 and TRBJ2-3; D gene unclear. Germline CDR1 SGHRS, CDR2 YFSETQ. The CDR3 sequence is 19 residues long. V was shortened by 0 bases and J by 5 bases, with 25 bases between the two germline ends. In DNA, the CDR3 is TGCGCCAGCAGCTTGGAGGATTTGGGTCCCGAACGCGTTCTAGATACGCAGTATTTT. Its protein is CASSLEDLGPERVLDTQYF.

On this clonotype itself: This could be a read error, since a much larger clone is one nucleotide away. The chain has TRBV12-3 or TRBV12-4 and TRBJ2-3; D may be TRBD1 (7 bases). The CDR3 spans 18 residues. The CDR3 region has the DNA TGTGCCGGCAGTCTGCAACGTAGACAGGGAGGATTCGCAGATACGCAGTATTTT. Protein: CAGSLQRRQGGFADTQYF.

This clonotype was counted ten times or more. The chain uses TRBV28 and TRBJ1-2, with 8 nucleotides matching TRBD1. J was trimmed by 2 bases and V by 4 bases; bases with no gene match: 6. CDR3 length equals 15 residues. CDR1 and CDR2 (germline): MDHEN, SYDVKM. The CDR3 region is CASSSSGQGNYGYTF. In DNA, the CDR3 is TGTGCCAGCAGTTCATCCGGACAGGGCAACTATGGCTACACCTTC.

The chain uses TRBV7-9 and TRBJ1-1; D not resolved. The CDR3 has 14 amino acids. V was cut by 1 base and J by 8 bases, with 14 bases left in between. Germline V CDR1 and CDR2: SEHNR, FQNEAQ (reference sequence). In DNA form, the CDR3 reads TGTGCCAGCAGCTTAGATTTGGCAGTCCAAGAAGCTTTCTTT. It specifies CASSLDLAVQEAFF.

The chain is built from TRBV6-5 and TRBJ2-3; possibly TRBD1 for D (6 bases). Germline loops: CDR1 MNHEY, CDR2 SVGAGI. The CDR3 is 17 amino acids. Trimming took 2 bases from V and 3 from J, leaving 18 bases between them. In DNA, the CDR3 is TGTGCCAGCAGTTACGGCAGGGGATGGAGCACTACAGATACGCAGTATTTT. It codes for CASSYGRGWSTTDTQYF.

This clonotype was detected only once. The V and J genes are TRBV4-3 and TRBJ2-5, with D perhaps TRBD2 (7 bases). V lost 4 bases to trimming and J lost 11 bases, with 29 bases between them. Looked up from germline, CDR1 is LGHNA and CDR2 is YSLEER. This CDR3 is 17 amino acids long. CDR3 nucleotide sequence: TGCGCCAGCAGCCCGAGGGGGGGGGGCTTCTCCTACAATGAGCAGTACTTC. Translated, it gives CASSPRGGGFSYNEQYF.

The table lists this clonotype with many counts. J is TRBJ2-5 and V is TRBV6-6, with 7 bases matching TRBD2. The CDR3 is 15 residues long. Trimming at V came to 0 bases and at J to 4 bases, leaving 5 bases not matched to a gene. CDR1 and CDR2 from the germline V gene are MNHNY and SVGAGI (reference sequence). The CDR3 loop reads CASSYSGGGRETQYF. The CDR3 DNA follows: TGTGCCAGCAGTTACTCGGGCGGGGGAAGAGAGACCCAGTACTTC.

This chain connects TRBV4-3 to TRBJ2-7; possibly TRBD1 or TRBD2 for D (5 bases each). Germline loops: CDR1 LGHNA, CDR2 YSLEER. Deletions cut 1 base from V and 2 bases from J, with 15 bases between. The CDR3 is 16 amino acids. The CDR3 DNA is TGCGCCAGCAGCCAAGTGGGGGACCCGCCGCCCTACGAGCAGTACTTC. It translates to CASSQVGDPPPYEQYF.

This clonotype was observed a handful of times. V usage is TRBV6-1 and J usage is TRBJ1-5; D is undetermined. The CDR3 totals 12 residues. Germline V CDR1 and CDR2: MNHNS, SASEGT. Trimming pared 2 bases from V and 7 bases from J, leaving 6 bases between. As DNA, the CDR3 is TGTGCCAGCAGTGAACGTGGGCAGCCCCAGCATTTT. It translates to CASSERGQPQHF.

The chain employs TRBV4-1 and TRBJ2-3; no clear D gene. V dropped 5 bases and J dropped 0 bases, with 12 bases sitting between them. This CDR3 spans 15 amino acids. Per the germline V gene, CDR1 is MGHRA and CDR2 is YSYEKL. For the CDR3, the DNA is TGCGCCAGCAGCGGTGGGCTTAGAAGCACAGATACGCAGTATTTT. This codes for CASSGGLRSTDTQYF.

This chain joins TRBV29-1 and TRBJ1-1; D remains ambiguous. The V end was cut by 4 bases, the J end by 2 bases, with 14 bases between. Germline V gives CDR1 SQVTM, CDR2 ANQGSEA. The length of the CDR3 is 14 residues. This CDR3 reads CSVVEGSSNTEAFF. The CDR3 DNA sequence: TGCAGCGTTGTTGAGGGTTCTAGTAACACTGAAGCTTTCTTT.

The CDR3 reads CASSEHGELFF. CDR3 coding DNA: TGTGCCAGCAGTGAGCACGGGGAGCTGTTTTTT. The chain links TRBV2 to TRBJ2-2; D gene uncertain. The V gene's germline CDR1 is SNHLY and CDR2 FYNNEI. The V end was cut by 3 bases, the J end by 7 bases, with 3 bases between. CDR3 length equals 11 residues.

This clonotype was counted a few times. The chain couples TRBV20-1 to TRBJ2-3; 7 bases agree with TRBD2. The ends lost 0 bases at V and 6 bases at J; junction bases unmatched: 12. CDR3 length equals 16 residues. Germline V CDR1 and CDR2: DFQATT, SNEGSKA (reference sequence). CDR3 amino acids: CSAREGSGLPPDTQYF. The CDR3 nucleotides are TGCAGTGCTAGAGAGGGTAGCGGGCTACCCCCGGATACGCAGTATTTT.

J is TRBJ2-7 and V is TRBV7-2; D tentatively reads TRBD1 or TRBD2 (5 bases each). Germline V gives CDR1 SGHTA, CDR2 FQGNSA. The CDR3 has 13 residues. Trimming shortened V by 4 bases and J by 3 bases, and 10 bases separated the two germline ends. In DNA, the CDR3 is TGTGCCAGCAGCTATGGGGGTGACTACGAGCAGTACTTC. Amino acids: CASSYGGDYEQYF.